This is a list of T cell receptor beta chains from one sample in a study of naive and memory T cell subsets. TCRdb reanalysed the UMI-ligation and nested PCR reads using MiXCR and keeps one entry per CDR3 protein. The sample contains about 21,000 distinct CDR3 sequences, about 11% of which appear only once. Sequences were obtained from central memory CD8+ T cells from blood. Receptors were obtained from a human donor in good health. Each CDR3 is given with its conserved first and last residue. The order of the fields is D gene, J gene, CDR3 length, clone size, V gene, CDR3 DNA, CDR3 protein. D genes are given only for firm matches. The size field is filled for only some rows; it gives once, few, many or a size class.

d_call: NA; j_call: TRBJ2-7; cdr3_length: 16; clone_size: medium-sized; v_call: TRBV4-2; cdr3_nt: TGTGCCAGCAGCCAAGAAGACTGGGGGGCGTCCTACGAGCAGTACTTC; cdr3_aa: CASSQEDWGASYEQYF
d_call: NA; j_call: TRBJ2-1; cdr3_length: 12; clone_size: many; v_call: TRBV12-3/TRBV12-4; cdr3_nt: TGTGCCAGCACCGCCTTTTTAAATGAGCAGTTCTTC; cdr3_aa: CASTAFLNEQFF
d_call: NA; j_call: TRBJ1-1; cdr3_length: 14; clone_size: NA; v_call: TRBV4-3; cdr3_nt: TGCGCCAGCAGCCAAGCCGAGGGGAACACTGAAGCTTTCTTT; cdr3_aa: CASSQAEGNTEAFF
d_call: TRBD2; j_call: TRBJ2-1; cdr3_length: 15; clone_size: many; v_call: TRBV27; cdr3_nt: TGTGCCAGCATGATAACTAGCGGGAGGGCCGGGGAGCAGTTCTTC; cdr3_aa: CASMITSGRAGEQFF
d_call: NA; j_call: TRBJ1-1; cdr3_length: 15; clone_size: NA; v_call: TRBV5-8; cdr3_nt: TGTGCCAGCAGCTTCTTTGGGGGCATGAACACTGAAGCTTTCTTT; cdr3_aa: CASSFFGGMNTEAFF
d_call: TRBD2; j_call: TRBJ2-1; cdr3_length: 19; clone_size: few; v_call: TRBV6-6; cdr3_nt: TGTGCCAGCAGTTACTCGGAGGCGTCGCGGGAGGGCCCGAACAATGAGCAGTTCTTC; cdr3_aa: CASSYSEASREGPNNEQFF
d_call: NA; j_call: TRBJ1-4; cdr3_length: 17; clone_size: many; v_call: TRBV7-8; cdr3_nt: TGTGCCAGCAGCTTATTTCCCATGGGTACAGTCGGTGAAAAACTGTTTTTT; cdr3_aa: CASSLFPMGTVGEKLFF
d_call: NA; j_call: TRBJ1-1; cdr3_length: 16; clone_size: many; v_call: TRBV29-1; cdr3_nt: TGCAGCGTTTCCTTGGTGGCAGGGGACCTGAACACTGAAGCTTTCTTT; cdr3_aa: CSVSLVAGDLNTEAFF
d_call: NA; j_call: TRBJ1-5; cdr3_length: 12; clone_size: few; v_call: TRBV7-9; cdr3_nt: TGTGCCAGCAGCTCGGGGAATCAGCCCCAGCATTTT; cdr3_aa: CASSSGNQPQHF
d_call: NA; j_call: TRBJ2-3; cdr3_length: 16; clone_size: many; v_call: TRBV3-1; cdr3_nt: TGTGCCAGCAGCCAAGAGCTAGTAGCCAGTGGGGGTACGCAGTATTTT; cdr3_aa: CASSQELVASGGTQYF
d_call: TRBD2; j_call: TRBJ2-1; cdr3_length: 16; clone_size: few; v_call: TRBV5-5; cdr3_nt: TGTGCCAGCAGCTTGAAAGGGACTAGCGGGCCGGATGAGCAGTTCTTC; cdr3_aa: CASSLKGTSGPDEQFF
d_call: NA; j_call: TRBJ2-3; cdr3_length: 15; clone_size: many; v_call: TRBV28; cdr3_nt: TGTGCCAGCAGCTCTTATCAGGACAACACAGATACGCAGTATTTT; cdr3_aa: CASSSYQDNTDTQYF
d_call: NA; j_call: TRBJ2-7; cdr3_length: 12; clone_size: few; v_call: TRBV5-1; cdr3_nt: TGCGCCAGCAGCTGGGACGGCTACGAGCAGTACTTC; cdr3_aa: CASSWDGYEQYF
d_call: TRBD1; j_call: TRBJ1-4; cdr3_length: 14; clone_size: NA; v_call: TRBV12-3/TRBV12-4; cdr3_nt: TGTGCCAGCAGTTCCGGGACAGGGGTGGAAAAACTGTTTTTT; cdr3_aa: CASSSGTGVEKLFF
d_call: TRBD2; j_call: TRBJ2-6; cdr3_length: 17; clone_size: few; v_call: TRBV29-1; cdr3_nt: TGCAGCGCCCGGACTAGCGGGAGTAAAGCTGGGGCCAACGTCCTGACTTTC; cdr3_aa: CSARTSGSKAGANVLTF
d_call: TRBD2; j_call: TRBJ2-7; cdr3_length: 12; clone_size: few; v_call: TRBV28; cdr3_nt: TGTGCCAGCAGTCGTAAGCGGGGCGAGCAGTACTTC; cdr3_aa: CASSRKRGEQYF
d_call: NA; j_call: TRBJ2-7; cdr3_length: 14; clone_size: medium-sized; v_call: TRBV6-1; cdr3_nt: TGTGCCAGCAGTGAGGGACCGGGCAAGCACGAGCAGTACTTC; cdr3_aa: CASSEGPGKHEQYF
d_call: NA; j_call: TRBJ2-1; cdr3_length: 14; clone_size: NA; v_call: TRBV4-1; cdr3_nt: TGCGCCAGCAGCCTTGAAGGCGGATACAATGAGCAGTTCTTC; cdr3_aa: CASSLEGGYNEQFF
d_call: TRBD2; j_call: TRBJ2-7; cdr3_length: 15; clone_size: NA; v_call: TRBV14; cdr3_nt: TGTGCCAGCAGCCTCGGACTAGCGGTTTACTACGAGCAGTACTTC; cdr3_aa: CASSLGLAVYYEQYF
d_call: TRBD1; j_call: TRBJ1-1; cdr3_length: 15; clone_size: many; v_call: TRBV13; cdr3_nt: TGTGCCAGCAGCTCGGGACAGGTGAGGAACACTGAAGCTTTCTTT; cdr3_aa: CASSSGQVRNTEAFF
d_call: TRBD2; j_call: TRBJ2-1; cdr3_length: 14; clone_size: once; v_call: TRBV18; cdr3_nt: TGTGCCAGCTCAACACTAGCGGGAGTGAATGAGCAGTTCTTC; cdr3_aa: CASSTLAGVNEQFF
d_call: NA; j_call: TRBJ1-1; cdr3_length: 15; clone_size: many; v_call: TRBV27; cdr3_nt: TGTGCCAGCAGTTTAGTTCCGGGTTTGAACACTGAAGCTTTCTTT; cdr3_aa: CASSLVPGLNTEAFF
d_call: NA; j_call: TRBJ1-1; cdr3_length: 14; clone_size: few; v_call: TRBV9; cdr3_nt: TGTGCCAGCAGCGTAGACGGGAAGAACACTGAAGCTTTCTTT; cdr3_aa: CASSVDGKNTEAFF
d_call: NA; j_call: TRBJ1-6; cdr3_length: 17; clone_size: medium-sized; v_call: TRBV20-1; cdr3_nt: TGCAGTGCTAGATCCAGTGCCTCGAGCTCCTATAATTCACCCCTCCACTTT; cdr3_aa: CSARSSASSSYNSPLHF
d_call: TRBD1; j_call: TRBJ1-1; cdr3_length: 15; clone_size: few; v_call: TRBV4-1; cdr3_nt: TGCGCCAGCAGCCATGTACAGGGGTTCGGCACTGAAGCTTTCTTT; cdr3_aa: CASSHVQGFGTEAFF
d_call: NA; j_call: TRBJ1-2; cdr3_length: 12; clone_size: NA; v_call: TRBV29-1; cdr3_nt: TGCAGCGTTGAAGATCTATTCTATGGCTACACCTTC; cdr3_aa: CSVEDLFYGYTF
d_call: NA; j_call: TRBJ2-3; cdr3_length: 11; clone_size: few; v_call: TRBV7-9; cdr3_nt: TGTGCTGGAAGGACCACAGATACGCAGTATTTT; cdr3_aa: CAGRTTDTQYF
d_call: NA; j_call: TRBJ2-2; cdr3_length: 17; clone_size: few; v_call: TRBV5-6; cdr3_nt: TGTGCCAGCAGCTTGGTTCTCTCCCTACCGAACACCGGGGAGCTGTTTTTT; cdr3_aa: CASSLVLSLPNTGELFF
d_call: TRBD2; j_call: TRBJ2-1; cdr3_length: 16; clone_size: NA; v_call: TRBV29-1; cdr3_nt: TGCAGCGTCCTCGGACTAGCGGGAGGTTCCTTCAATGAGCAGTTCTTC; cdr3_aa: CSVLGLAGGSFNEQFF